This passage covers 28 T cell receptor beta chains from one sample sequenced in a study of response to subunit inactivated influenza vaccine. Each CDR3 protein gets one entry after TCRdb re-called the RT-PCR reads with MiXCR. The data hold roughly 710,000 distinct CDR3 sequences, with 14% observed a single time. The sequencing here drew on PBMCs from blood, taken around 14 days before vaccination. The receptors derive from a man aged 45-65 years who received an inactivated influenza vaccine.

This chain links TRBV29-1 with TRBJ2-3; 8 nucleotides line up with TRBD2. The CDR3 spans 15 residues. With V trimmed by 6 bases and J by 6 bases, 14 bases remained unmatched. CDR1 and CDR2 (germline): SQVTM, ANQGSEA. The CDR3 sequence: CSVDGGGSSPDTQYF. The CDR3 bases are TGCAGCGTCGACGGGGGGGGGTCATCGCCCGATACGCAGTATTTT.

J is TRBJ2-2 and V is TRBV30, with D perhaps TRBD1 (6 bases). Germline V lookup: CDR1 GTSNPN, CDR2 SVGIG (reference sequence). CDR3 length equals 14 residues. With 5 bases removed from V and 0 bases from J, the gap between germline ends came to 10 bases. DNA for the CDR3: TGTGCCTGGCCCGGGACATCGAACACCGGGGAGCTGTTTTTT. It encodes CAWPGTSNTGELFF.

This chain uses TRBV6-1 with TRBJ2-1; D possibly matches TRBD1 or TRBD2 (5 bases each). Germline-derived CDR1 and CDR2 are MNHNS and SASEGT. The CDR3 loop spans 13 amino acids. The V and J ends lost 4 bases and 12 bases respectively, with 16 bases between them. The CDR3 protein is CASSATRGELQFF. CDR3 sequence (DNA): TGTGCCAGCAGTGCGACACGAGGGGAACTGCAGTTCTTC.

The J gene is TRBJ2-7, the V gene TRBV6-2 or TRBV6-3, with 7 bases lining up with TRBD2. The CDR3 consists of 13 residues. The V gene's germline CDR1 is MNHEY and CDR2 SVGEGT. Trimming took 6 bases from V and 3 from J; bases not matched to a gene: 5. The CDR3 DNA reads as TGTGCCAGCAGGCGCGGGAGACACTACGAGCAGTACTTC. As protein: CASRRGRHYEQYF.

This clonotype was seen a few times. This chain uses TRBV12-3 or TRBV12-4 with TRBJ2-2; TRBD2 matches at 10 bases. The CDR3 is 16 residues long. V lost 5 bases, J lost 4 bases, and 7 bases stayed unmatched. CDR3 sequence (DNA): TGTGCCAGCAGTCCACTAGCGGGAAGTCTCACCGGGGAGCTGTTTTTT. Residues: CASSPLAGSLTGELFF.

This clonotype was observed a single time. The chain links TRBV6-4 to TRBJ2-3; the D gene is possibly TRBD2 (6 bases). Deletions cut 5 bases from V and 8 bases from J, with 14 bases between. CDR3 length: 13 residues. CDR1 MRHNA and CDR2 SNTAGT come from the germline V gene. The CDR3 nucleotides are TGTGCCAGCAGTCAGACTAGTTCCGGTACGCAGTATTTT. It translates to CASSQTSSGTQYF.

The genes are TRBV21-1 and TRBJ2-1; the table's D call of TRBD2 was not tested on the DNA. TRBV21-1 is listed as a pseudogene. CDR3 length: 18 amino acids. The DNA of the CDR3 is TGTGCCAGCAGCAAACGGGCTGGACTAGCGCCTTCCTACAATGAGCAGTTCTTC. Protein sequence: CASSKRAGLAPSYNEQFF.

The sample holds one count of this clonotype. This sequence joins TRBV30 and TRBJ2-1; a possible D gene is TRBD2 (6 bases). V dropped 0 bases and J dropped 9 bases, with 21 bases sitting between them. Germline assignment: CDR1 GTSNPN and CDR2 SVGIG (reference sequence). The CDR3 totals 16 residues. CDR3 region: CAWSVLLALGPIEQFF. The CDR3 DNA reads TGTGCCTGGAGTGTCTTACTAGCCCTCGGGCCCATTGAGCAGTTCTTC.

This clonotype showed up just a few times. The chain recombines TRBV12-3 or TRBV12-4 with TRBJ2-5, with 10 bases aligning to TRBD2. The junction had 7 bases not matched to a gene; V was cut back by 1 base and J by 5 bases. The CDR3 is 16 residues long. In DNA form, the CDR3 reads TGTGCCAGCAGTTTAGGGCTAGCGGGAGTCGCGGAGACCCAGTACTTC. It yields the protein CASSLGLAGVAETQYF.

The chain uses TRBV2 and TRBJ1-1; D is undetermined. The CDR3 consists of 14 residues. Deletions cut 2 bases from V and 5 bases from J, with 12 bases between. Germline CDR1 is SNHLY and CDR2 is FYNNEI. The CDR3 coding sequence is TGTGCCAGCAGTGAATATAGGGTTGGAACTGAAGCTTTCTTT. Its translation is CASSEYRVGTEAFF.

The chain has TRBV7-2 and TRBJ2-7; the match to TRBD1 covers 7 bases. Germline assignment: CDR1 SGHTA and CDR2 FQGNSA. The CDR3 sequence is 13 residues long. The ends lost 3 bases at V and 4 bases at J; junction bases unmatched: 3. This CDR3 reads CASSFGDRYEQYF. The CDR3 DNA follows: TGTGCCAGCAGCTTCGGGGACAGATACGAGCAGTACTTC.

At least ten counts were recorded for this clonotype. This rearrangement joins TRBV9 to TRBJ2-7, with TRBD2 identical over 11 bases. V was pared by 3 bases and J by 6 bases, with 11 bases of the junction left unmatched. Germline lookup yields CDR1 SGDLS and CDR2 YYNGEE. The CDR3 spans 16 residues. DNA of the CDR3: TGTGCCAGCAGCGACCGTAGCGGGAGGGCCGAACTCGAGCAGTACTTC. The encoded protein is CASSDRSGRAELEQYF. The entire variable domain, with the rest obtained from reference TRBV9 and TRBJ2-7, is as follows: DSGVTQTPKHLITATGQRVTLRCSPRSGDLSVYWYQQSLDQGLQFLIQYYNGEERAKGNILERFSAQQFPDLHSELNLSSLELGDSALYFCASSDRSGRAELEQYFGPGTRLTVT.

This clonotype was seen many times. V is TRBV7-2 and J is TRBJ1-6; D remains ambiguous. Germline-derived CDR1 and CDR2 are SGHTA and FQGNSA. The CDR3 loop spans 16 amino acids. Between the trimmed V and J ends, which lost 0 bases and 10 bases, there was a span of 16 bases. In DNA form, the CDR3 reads TGTGCCAGCAGCTTAGCGCGGGGATACGAGAGCTCACCCCTCCACTTT. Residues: CASSLARGYESSPLHF.

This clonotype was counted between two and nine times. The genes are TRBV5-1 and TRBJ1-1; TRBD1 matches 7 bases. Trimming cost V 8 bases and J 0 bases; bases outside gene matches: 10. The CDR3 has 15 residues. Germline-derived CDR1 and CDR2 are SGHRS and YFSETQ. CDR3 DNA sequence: TGCGCCAGTAAGACAGGGAACGATATGAACACTGAAGCTTTCTTT. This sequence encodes CASKTGNDMNTEAFF.

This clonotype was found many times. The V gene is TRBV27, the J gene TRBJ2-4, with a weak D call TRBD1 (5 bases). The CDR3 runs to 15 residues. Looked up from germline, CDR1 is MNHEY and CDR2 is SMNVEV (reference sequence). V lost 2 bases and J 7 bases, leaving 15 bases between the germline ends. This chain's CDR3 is CASSLRWGSTNIQYF. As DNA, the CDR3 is TGTGCCAGCAGTTTAAGGTGGGGCTCGACGAACATTCAGTACTTC.

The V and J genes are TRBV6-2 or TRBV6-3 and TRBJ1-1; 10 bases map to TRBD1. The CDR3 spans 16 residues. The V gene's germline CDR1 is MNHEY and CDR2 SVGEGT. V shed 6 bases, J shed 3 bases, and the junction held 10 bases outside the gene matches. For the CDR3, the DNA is TGTGCCAGCAGGCCGGGACAGGGGAGGAGGGACACTGAAGCTTTCTTT. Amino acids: CASRPGQGRRDTEAFF.

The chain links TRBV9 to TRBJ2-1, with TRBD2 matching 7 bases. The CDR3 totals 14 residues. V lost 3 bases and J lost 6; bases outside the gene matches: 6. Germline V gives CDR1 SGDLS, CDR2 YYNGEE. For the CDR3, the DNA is TGTGCCAGCAGCGGGATAGCGGGCCGCAATGAGCAGTTCTTC. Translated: CASSGIAGRNEQFF.

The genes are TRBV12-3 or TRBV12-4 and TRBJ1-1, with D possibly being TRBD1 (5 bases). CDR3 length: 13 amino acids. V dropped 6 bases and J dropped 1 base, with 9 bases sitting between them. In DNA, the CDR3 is TGTGCCAGCAGCACCGGGACGAACACTGAAGCTTTCTTT. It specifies CASSTGTNTEAFF.

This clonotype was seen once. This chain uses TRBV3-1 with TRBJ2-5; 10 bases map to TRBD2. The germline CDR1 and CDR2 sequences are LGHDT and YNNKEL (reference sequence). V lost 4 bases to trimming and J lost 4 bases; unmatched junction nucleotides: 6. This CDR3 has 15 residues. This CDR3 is CASSPGTSVRETQYF. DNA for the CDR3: TGTGCCAGCAGCCCTGGGACTAGCGTACGAGAGACCCAGTACTTC.

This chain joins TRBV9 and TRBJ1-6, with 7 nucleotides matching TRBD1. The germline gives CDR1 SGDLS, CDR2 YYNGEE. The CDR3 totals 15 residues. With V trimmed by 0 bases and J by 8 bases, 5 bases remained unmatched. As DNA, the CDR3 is TGTGCCAGCAGCGTAGAGGGGGCAATCGATTCACCCCTCCACTTT. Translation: CASSVEGAIDSPLHF.

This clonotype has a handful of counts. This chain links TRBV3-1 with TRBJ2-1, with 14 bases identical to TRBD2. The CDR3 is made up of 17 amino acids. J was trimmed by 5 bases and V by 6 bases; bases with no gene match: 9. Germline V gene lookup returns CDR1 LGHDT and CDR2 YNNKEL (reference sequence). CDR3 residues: CASSRGLAGAINNEQFF. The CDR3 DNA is TGTGCCAGCAGTAGGGGACTAGCGGGAGCCATTAACAATGAGCAGTTCTTC.

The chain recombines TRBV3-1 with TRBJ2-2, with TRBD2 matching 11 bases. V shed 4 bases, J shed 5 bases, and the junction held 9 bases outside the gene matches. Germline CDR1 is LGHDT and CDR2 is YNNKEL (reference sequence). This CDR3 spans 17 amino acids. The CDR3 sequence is CASSPGLAGRWTGELFF. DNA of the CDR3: TGTGCCAGCAGCCCAGGACTAGCGGGTAGATGGACCGGGGAGCTGTTTTTT.

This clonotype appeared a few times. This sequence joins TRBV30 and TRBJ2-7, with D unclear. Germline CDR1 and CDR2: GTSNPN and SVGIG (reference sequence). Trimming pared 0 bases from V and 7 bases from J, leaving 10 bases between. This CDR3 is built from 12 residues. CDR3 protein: CAWSVYNREQYF. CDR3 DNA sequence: TGTGCCTGGAGTGTATACAATCGGGAGCAGTACTTC. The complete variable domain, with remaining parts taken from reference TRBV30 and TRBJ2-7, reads SQTIHQWPATLVQPVGSPLSLECTVEGTSNPNLYWYRQAAGRGLQLLFYSVGIGQISSEVPQNLSASRPQDRQFILSSKKLLLSDSGFYLCAWSVYNREQYFGPGTRLTVT.

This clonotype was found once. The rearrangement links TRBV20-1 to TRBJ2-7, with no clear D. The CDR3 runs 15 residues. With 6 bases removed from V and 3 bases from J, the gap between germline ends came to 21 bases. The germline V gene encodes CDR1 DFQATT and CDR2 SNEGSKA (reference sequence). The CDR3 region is CSANKRREWDYEQYF. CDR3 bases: TGCAGTGCCAATAAAAGAAGGGAATGGGACTACGAGCAGTACTTC.

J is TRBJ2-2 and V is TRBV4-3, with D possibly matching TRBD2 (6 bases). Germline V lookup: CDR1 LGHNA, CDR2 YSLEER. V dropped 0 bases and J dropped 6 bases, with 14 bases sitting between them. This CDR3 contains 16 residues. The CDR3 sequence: CASSQDRGYSPGELFF. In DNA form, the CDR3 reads TGCGCCAGCAGCCAAGATCGGGGGTATTCCCCCGGGGAGCTGTTTTTT.

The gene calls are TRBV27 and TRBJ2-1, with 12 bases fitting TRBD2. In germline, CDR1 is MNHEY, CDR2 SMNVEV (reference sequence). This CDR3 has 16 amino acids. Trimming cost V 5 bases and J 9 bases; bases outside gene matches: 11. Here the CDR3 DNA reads TGTGCCAGCAGTCCTCGACGGACTAGCGGGAAACCTGAGCAGTTCTTC. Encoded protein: CASSPRRTSGKPEQFF.

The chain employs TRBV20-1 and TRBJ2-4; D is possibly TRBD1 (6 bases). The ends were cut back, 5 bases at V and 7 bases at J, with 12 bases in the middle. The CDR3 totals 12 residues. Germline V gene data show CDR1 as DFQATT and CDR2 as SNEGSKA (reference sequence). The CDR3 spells CSAGPGANIQYF. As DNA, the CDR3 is TGCAGTGCTGGCCCAGGGGCGAACATTCAGTACTTC.

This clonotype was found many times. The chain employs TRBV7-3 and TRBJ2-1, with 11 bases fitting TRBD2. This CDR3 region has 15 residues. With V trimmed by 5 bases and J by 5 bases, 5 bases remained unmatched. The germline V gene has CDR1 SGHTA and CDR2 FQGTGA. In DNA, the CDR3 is TGTGCCAGCAGCGAGACTAGCGGGAACAACAATGAGCAGTTCTTC. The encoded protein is CASSETSGNNNEQFF.